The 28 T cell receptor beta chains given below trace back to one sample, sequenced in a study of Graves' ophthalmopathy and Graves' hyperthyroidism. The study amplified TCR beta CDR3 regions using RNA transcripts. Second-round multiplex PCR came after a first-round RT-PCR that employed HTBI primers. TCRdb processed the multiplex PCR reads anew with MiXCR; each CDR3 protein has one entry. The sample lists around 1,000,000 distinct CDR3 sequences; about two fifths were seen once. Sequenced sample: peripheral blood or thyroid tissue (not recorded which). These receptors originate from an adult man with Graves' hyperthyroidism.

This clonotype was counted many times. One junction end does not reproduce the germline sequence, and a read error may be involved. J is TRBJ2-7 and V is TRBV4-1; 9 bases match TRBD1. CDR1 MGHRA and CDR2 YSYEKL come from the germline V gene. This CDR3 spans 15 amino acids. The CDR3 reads CASSQPGQGTYEQYF. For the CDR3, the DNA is TGTGCCAGCAGCCAACCGGGACAGGGTACCTACGAGCAGTACTTC.

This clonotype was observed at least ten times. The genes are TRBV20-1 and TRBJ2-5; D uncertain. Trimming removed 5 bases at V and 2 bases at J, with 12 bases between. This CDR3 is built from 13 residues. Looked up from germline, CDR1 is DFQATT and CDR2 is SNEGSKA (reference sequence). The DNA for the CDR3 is TGCAGTGCTCCTCCGTTTTTTCAAGAGACCCAGTACTTC. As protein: CSAPPFFQETQYF.

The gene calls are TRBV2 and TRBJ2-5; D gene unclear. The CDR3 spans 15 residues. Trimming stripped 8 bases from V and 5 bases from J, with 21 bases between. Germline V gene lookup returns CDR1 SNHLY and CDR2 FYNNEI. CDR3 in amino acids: CASGLRLLGRETQYF. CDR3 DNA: TGTGCCAGCGGCCTCCGCCTTTTGGGCCGGGAGACCCAGTACTTC.

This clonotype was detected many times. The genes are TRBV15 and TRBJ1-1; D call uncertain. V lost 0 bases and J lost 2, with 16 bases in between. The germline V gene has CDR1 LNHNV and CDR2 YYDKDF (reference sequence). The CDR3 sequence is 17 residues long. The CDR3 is CATSRDGRLLTNTEAFF. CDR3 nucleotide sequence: TGTGCCACCAGCAGAGATGGAAGATTGTTAACCAACACTGAAGCTTTCTTT.

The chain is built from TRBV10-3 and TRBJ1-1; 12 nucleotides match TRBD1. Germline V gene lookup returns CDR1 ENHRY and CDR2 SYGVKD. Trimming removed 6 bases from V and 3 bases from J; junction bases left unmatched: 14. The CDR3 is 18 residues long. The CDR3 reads CAISEGGQGATFDTEAFF. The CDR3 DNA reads TGTGCCATCAGCGAAGGGGGACAGGGGGCTACCTTTGACACTGAAGCTTTCTTT.

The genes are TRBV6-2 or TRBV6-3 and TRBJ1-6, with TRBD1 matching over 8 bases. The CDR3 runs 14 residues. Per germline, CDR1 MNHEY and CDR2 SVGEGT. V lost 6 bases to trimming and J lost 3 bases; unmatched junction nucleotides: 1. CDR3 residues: CASRGQVYNSPLHF. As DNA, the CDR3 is TGTGCCAGCAGGGGACAGGTCTATAATTCACCCCTCCACTTT.

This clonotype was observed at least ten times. CDR3 DNA: TGTGCCAGTACCCACGGGGGGGCGCGAACTGAAGCTTTCTTT. It encodes CASTHGGARTEAFF. The rearrangement uses TRBV19 and TRBJ1-1; D possibly corresponds to TRBD1 (6 bases). The V end lost 7 bases, the J end lost 5 bases, and 17 bases lay between the germline ends. Germline CDR1 and CDR2: LNHDA and SQIVND (reference sequence). The CDR3 is 14 residues long.

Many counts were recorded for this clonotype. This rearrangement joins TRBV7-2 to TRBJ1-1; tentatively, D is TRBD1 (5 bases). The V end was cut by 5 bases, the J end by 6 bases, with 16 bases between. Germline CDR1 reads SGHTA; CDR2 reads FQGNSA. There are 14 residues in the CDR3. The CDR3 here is CASSPIRRQPEAFF. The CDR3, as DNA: TGTGCCAGCAGCCCAATTAGAAGACAGCCTGAAGCTTTCTTT.

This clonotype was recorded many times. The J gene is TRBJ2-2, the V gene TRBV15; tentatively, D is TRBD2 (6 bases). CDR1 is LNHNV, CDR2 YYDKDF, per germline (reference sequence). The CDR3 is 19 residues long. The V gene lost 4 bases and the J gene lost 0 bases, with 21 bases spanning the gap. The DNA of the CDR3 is TGTGCCACCAGCACGCCCTCAGTTTGGGGGGAGGCGAACACCGGGGAGCTGTTTTTT. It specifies CATSTPSVWGEANTGELFF.

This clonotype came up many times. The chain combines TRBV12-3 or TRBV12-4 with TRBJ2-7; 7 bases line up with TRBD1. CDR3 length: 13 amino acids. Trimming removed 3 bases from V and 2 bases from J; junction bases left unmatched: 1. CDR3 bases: TGTGCCAGCAGTTTCGGACAGGCCTACGAGCAGTACTTC. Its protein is CASSFGQAYEQYF.

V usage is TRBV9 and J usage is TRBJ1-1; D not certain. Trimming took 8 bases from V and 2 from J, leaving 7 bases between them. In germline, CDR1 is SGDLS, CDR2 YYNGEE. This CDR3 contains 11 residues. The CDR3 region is CARVVNTEAFF. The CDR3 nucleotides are TGTGCCAGGGTAGTTAACACTGAAGCTTTCTTT.

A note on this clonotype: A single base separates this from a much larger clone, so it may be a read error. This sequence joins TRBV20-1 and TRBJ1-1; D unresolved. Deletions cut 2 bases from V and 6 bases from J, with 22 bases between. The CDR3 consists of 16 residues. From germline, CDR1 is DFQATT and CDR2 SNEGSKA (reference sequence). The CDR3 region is CSARNLGTSGNSEAFF. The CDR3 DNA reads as TGCAGTGCTAGAAATCTTGGAACCTCGGGAAACTCTGAAGCTTTCTTT.

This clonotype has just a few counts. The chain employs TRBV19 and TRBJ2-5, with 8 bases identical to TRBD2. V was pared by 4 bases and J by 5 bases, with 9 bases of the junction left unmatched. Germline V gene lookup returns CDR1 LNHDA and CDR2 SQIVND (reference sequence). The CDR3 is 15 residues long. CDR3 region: CASSKSRGGLETQYF. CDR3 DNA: TGTGCCAGTAGTAAGAGTCGGGGGGGACTTGAGACCCAGTACTTC.

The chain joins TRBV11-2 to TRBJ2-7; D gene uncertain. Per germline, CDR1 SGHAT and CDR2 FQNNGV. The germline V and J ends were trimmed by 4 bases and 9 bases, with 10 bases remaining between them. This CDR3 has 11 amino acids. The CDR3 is CASSSGPRQYF. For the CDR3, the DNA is TGTGCCAGCAGCTCCGGACCACGGCAGTACTTC.

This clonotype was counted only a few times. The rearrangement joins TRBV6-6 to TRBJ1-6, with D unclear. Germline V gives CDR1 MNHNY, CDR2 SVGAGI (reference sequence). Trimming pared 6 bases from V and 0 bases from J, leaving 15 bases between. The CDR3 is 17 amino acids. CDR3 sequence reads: CASSDGTSSSYNSPLHF. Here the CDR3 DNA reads TGTGCCAGCAGCGACGGAACCTCCAGCTCCTATAATTCACCCCTCCACTTT.

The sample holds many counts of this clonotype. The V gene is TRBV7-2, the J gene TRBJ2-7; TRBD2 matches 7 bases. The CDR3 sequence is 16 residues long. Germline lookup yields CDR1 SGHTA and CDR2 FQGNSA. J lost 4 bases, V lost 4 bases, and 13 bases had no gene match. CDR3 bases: TGTGCCAGCAGCTCCCCCACGGGCGGGAGACCTTACGAGCAGTACTTC. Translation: CASSSPTGGRPYEQYF. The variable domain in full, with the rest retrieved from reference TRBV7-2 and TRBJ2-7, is GAGVSQSPSNKVTEKGKDVELRCDPISGHTALYWYRQSLGQGLEFLIYFQGNSAPDKSGLPSDRFSAERTGGSVSTLTIQRTQQEDSAVYLCASSSPTGGRPYEQYFGPGTRLTVT.

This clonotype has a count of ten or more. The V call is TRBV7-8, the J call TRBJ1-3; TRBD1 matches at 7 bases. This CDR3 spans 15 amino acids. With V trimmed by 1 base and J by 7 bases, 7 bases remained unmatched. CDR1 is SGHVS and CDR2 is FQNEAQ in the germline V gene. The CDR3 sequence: CASSLEPGQSNTIYF. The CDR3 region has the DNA TGTGCCAGCAGCTTAGAACCGGGACAGTCCAACACCATATATTTT.

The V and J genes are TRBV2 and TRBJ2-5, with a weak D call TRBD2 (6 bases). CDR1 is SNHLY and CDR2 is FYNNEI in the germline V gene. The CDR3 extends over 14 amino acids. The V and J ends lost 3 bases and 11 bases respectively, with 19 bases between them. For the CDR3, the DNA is TGTGCCAGCAGTGATCCCACGGGGACGGGGGAGCAGTACTTC. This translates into CASSDPTGTGEQYF. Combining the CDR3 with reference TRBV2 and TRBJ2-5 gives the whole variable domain EPEVTQTPSHQVTQMGQEVILRCVPISNHLYFYWYRQILGQKVEFLVSFYNNEISEKSEIFDDQFSVERPDGSNFTLKIRSTKLEDSAMYFCASSDPTGTGEQYFGPGTRLLVL.

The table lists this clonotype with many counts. CDR3 loop: CASSSQTGGQPQHF. The CDR3 DNA reads TGTGCCAGCAGCTCCCAGACAGGCGGTCAGCCCCAGCATTTT. V usage is TRBV7-8 and J usage is TRBJ1-5; TRBD1 might be the D (6 bases). CDR1 and CDR2 from the germline V gene are SGHVS and FQNEAQ. V was cut by 4 bases and J by 6 bases, with 13 bases left in between. This CDR3 comprises 14 residues.

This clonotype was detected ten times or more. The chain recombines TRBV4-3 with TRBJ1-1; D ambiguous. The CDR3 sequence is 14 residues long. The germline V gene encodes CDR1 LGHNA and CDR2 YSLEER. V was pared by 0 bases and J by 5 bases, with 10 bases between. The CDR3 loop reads CASSQETFGTEAFF. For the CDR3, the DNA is TGCGCCAGCAGCCAAGAGACCTTTGGGACTGAAGCTTTCTTT.

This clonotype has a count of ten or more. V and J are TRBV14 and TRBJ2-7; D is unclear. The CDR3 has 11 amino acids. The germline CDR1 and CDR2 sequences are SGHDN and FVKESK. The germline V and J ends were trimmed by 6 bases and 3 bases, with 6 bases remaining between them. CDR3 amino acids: CASRNFYEQYF. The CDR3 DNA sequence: TGTGCCAGCAGGAACTTCTACGAGCAGTACTTC. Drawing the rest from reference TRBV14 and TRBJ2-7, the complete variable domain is EAGVTQFPSHSVIEKGQTVTLRCDPISGHDNLYWYRRVMGKEIKFLLHFVKESKQDESGMPNNRFLAERTGGTYSTLKVQPAELEDSGVYFCASRNFYEQYFGPGTRLTVT.

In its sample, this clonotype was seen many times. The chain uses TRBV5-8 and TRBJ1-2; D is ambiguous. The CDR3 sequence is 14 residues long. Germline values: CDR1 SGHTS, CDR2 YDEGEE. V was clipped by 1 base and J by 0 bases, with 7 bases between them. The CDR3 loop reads CASSLKGTNYGYTF. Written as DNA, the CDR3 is TGTGCCAGCAGCTTGAAAGGGACTAACTATGGCTACACCTTC.

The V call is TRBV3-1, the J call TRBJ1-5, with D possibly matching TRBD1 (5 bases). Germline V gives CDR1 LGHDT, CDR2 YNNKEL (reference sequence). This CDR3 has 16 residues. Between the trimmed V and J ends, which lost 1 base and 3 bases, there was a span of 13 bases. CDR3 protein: CASSQAGAGNNQPQHF. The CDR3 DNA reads TGTGCCAGCAGCCAAGCCGGAGCAGGGAACAATCAGCCCCAGCATTTT. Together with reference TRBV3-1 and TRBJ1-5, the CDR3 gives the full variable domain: DTAVSQTPKYLVTQMGNDKSIKCEQNLGHDTMYWYKQDSKKFLKIMFSYNNKELIINETVPNRFSPKSPDKAHLNLHINSLELGDSAVYFCASSQAGAGNNQPQHFGDGTRLSIL.

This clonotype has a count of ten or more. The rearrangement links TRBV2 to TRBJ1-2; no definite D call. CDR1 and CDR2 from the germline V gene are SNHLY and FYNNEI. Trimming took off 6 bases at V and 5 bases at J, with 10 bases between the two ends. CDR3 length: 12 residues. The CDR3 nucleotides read TGTGCCAGCAGATCCGACACATATGGCTACACCTTC. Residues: CASRSDTYGYTF.

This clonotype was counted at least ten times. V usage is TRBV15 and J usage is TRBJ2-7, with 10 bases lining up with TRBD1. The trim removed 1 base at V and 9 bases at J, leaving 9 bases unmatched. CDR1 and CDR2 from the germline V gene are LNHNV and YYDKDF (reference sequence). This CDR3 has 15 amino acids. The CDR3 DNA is TGTGCCACCAGCAGAGTCGGGACAGGGGTGAGAGGGCAGTACTTC. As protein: CATSRVGTGVRGQYF.

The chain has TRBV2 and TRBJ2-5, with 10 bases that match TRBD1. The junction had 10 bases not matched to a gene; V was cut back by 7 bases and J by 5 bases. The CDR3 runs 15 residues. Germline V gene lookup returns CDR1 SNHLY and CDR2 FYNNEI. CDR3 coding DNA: TGTGCCAGCACTGGACAGGGGGTGTTTCGGGAGACCCAGTACTTC. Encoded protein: CASTGQGVFRETQYF.

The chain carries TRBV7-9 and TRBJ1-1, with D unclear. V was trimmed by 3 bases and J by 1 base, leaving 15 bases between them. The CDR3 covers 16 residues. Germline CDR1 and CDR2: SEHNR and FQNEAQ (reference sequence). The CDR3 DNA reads TGTGCCAGCAGCTTCCGGACTGGGAGGAGGAACACTGAAGCTTTCTTT. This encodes CASSFRTGRRNTEAFF.

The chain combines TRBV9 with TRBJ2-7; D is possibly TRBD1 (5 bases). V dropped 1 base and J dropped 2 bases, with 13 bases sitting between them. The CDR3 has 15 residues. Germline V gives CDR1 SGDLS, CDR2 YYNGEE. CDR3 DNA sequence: TGTGCCAGCAGCGTACAGGGTGCCGCCCCCTACGAGCAGTACTTC. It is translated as CASSVQGAAPYEQYF.